This T cell receptor (beta chain) was identified in a study of blood T cell repertoires in COVID-19. Across the whole study: Both acute and convalescent COVID-19 samples were obtained from the United States, Italy and Spain. From T cells, B-cell-depleted T cells, or PBMCs came the material, which was cDNA or gDNA.

In the authors' workflow: The authors estimated nucleated cell counts from reference gene primer amplification. This table comes from immunoSEQ multiplex PCR, and its TCRdb copy is limited to in-frame clones, with some not included. The D gene and trimming were derived from the DNA, and the V and J assignments and clone size from that table. The sample consists of 200,000 to 250,000 clones, 70% to 90% of them appearing once. Material for sequencing was peripheral blood. This TCR was sampled from a woman between 35 and 50 years old with acute or convalescent COVID-19.

The CDR3 is CASSPQRGSGETQYF. CDR3 in DNA: TGTGCCAGCAGCCCCCAGCGGGGGTCGGGAGAGACCCAGTACTTC. The rearrangement joins TRBV2 to TRBJ2-5; TRBD2 matches at 8 bases. The trim removed 6 bases at V and 4 bases at J, leaving 10 bases unmatched. The germline V gene encodes CDR1 SNHLY and CDR2 FYNNEI. This CDR3 region has 15 residues. The whole variable domain, filled in from reference TRBV2 and TRBJ2-5, reads EPEVTQTPSHQVTQMGQEVILRCVPISNHLYFYWYRQILGQKVEFLVSFYNNEISEKSEIFDDQFSVERPDGSNFTLKIRSTKLEDSAMYFCASSPQRGSGETQYFGPGTRLLVL.